Shown below are 29 T cell receptor beta chains from a single sample sequenced in a study of preoperative IRX-2 immunotherapy in early breast cancer. Described treatment: preoperative locoregional IRX-2 cytokine immunotherapy. Clones were sequenced by immunoSEQ multiplex PCR, and TCRdb holds only the in-frame ones, with some missing. The top ten clones hold about 12% of a sample with roughly 4,000 clones, approximately 71% of them seen once. The material was tumor tissue, obtained after IRX-2 immunotherapy. Source of these receptors: a human donor with breast cancer.

CDR3 sequence reads: CASSRQGTGGNEQFF. Written as DNA, the CDR3 is TGCGCCAGCAGCCGACAGGGAACGGGGGGCAATGAGCAGTTCTTC. This rearrangement joins TRBV5-1 to TRBJ2-1; D is perhaps TRBD1 or TRBD2 (7 bases each). Germline V lookup: CDR1 SGHRS, CDR2 YFSETQ. CDR3 length equals 15 residues. V lost 4 bases, J lost 6 bases, and 17 bases lay in between.

The rearrangement joins TRBV28 to TRBJ2-7; D is unresolved. The CDR3 is 16 amino acids. Trimming pared 5 bases from V and 3 bases from J, leaving 20 bases between. The germline V gene encodes CDR1 MDHEN and CDR2 SYDVKM. The CDR3 region is CASSPPGRVFRYEQYF. The CDR3 nucleotides read TGTGCCAGCAGTCCCCCCGGCCGGGTCTTTCGCTACGAGCAGTACTTC.

The CDR3 loop reads CASRSLQGVLYNEQFF. CDR3 bases: TGTGCCAGCAGATCTCTACAGGGGGTTCTTTACAATGAGCAGTTCTTC. This chain links TRBV6-8 with TRBJ2-1; 8 nucleotides agree with TRBD1. Trimming cost V 6 bases and J 4 bases; bases outside gene matches: 11. The CDR3 extends over 16 amino acids. CDR1 and CDR2 from the germline V gene are MNHGY and SAAAGT.

This rearrangement joins TRBV11-3 to TRBJ1-1; 7 nucleotides align to TRBD1. This CDR3 region has 14 residues. Germline CDR1 and CDR2: SGHNT and YENEEA. J gave up 6 bases and V 6 bases, and 10 bases lay outside the gene matches. The CDR3 sequence: CASSPHQTGPEAFF. In nucleotides, the CDR3 is TGTGCCAGCAGTCCTCACCAGACAGGGCCTGAAGCTTTCTTT.

The V gene is TRBV5-1, the J gene TRBJ2-5; D ambiguous. CDR1 and CDR2 (germline): SGHRS, YFSETQ. The CDR3 runs 14 residues. The germline V and J ends were trimmed by 4 bases and 3 bases, with 13 bases remaining between them. CDR3 coding DNA: TGCGCCAGCAGCCATATGGACCCTAAAGAGACCCAGTACTTC. Translated, it gives CASSHMDPKETQYF.

In its sample, this clone was seen once. V and J are TRBV6-8 and TRBJ2-1; tentatively, D is TRBD1 (5 bases). Trimming cost V 5 bases and J 9 bases, with 17 bases left between them. Germline V gene data show CDR1 as MNHGY and CDR2 as SAAAGT. This CDR3 is built from 14 residues. Here the CDR3 reads CASSKPPKDIEQFF. The CDR3 DNA reads as TGTGCCAGCAGTAAGCCCCCTAAGGACATTGAGCAGTTCTTC.

This clone was recorded once. The rearrangement uses TRBV5-1 and TRBJ2-7; TRBD1 matches 9 bases. Germline CDR1 and CDR2: SGHRS and YFSETQ. The CDR3 has 16 amino acids. J gave up 1 base and V 0 bases, and 5 bases lay outside the gene matches. The CDR3 spells CASSLGQGVLSYEQYF. CDR3 DNA: TGCGCCAGCAGCTTGGGACAGGGGGTATTATCCTACGAGCAGTACTTC.

This clone was recorded only once. The V gene is TRBV19, the J gene TRBJ2-3; D possibly corresponds to TRBD1 (6 bases). CDR3 size: 14 residues. Trimming left V 5 bases short and J 5 bases short, with 14 bases between. Germline V gives CDR1 LNHDA, CDR2 SQIVND (reference sequence). The CDR3 region is CASSHREWGDTQYF. The CDR3 nucleotides read TGTGCCAGTAGTCACAGGGAATGGGGAGATACGCAGTATTTT.

The chain joins TRBV11-3 to TRBJ1-2; no reliable D call. The CDR3 runs 14 residues. Germline CDR1 SGHNT, CDR2 YENEEA. Trimming shortened V by 5 bases and J by 8 bases, and 18 bases separated the two germline ends. The CDR3 DNA sequence: TGTGCCAGCAGCGTGAGCCTCACCACTTCCGGCTACACCTTC. Amino acid sequence: CASSVSLTTSGYTF.

The chain is built from TRBV6-8 and TRBJ1-5, with TRBD1 matching over 9 bases. CDR3 length: 14 amino acids. J was trimmed by 2 bases and V by 10 bases; bases with no gene match: 6. Germline loops: CDR1 MNHGY, CDR2 SAAAGT. CDR3 in amino acids: CATRGQGGNQPQHF. The CDR3 DNA is TGTGCCACCCGGGGACAGGGAGGCAATCAGCCCCAGCATTTT.

This chain joins TRBV30 and TRBJ1-4, with D tentatively TRBD1 (6 bases). CDR1 and CDR2 (germline): GTSNPN, SVGIG (reference sequence). Trimming pared 0 bases from V and 12 bases from J, leaving 14 bases between. The CDR3 contains 13 residues. The CDR3 is CAWSVEGRGELFF. Here the CDR3 DNA reads TGTGCCTGGAGTGTAGAGGGCAGGGGCGAACTGTTTTTT.

This clone was recorded a few times. The V call is TRBV19, the J call TRBJ2-7; D is unresolved. The CDR3 is 14 residues long. The V and J ends lost 3 bases and 0 bases respectively, with 9 bases between them. Germline-derived CDR1 and CDR2 are LNHDA and SQIVND (reference sequence). The CDR3 region has the DNA TGTGCCAGTAGTATCCAGGCGGACTCCTACGAGCAGTACTTC. Its translation: CASSIQADSYEQYF.

This chain connects TRBV23-1 to TRBJ2-7; tentatively, D is TRBD1 (6 bases). TRBV23-1 is assigned to the ORF class and has an uncertain function. The CDR3 spans 13 residues. With 6 bases removed from V and 2 bases from J, the gap between germline ends came to 11 bases. CDR3 amino acids: CASSWDKAYEQYF. The CDR3 region has the DNA TGCGCCAGCAGCTGGGACAAAGCCTACGAGCAGTACTTC.

The genes are TRBV6-8 and TRBJ2-1, with 7 positions matching TRBD1. This CDR3 is 16 amino acids long. The germline V gene encodes CDR1 MNHGY and CDR2 SAAAGT. The V gene end was trimmed by 6 bases and the J gene end by 1 base; junction bases not matched to a gene: 9. The DNA for the CDR3 is TGTGCCAGCAGCTTTGCCTCGGGACAGTCCTACAATGAGCAGTTCTTC. This translates into CASSFASGQSYNEQFF.

V gene TRBV9 combines with J gene TRBJ1-5; 8 positions agree with TRBD1. With 5 bases clipped from V and 2 bases from J, the junction kept 9 bases outside the gene matches. Germline V gene lookup returns CDR1 SGDLS and CDR2 YYNGEE. This CDR3 spans 16 amino acids. This chain's CDR3 is CASRYSGGAGNQPQHF. CDR3 coding DNA: TGTGCCAGCAGGTATTCAGGGGGCGCGGGCAATCAGCCCCAGCATTTT.

CDR3 nucleotide sequence: TGTGCCAGCAGCTTGAATGCGCATTCCTCCTACGAGCAGTACTTC. Translation gives CASSLNAHSSYEQYF. The J gene is TRBJ2-7, the V gene TRBV7-2; D not resolved. This CDR3 comprises 15 residues. Germline loops: CDR1 SGHTA, CDR2 FQGNSA. V was clipped by 3 bases and J by 0 bases, with 12 bases between them.

The rearrangement joins TRBV11-3 to TRBJ1-1; 7 nucleotides line up with TRBD1. The CDR3 extends over 14 amino acids. V was pared by 5 bases and J by 1 base, with 4 bases of the junction left unmatched. Germline CDR1 is SGHNT and CDR2 is YENEEA. CDR3 protein: CASSLGTENTEAFF. CDR3 nucleotide sequence: TGTGCCAGCAGCCTAGGGACAGAGAACACTGAAGCTTTCTTT.

This clone showed up just a few times. The chain is built from TRBV19 and TRBJ1-1; 8 bases agree with TRBD1. J lost 7 bases, V lost 1 base, and 8 bases had no gene match. Germline assignment: CDR1 LNHDA and CDR2 SQIVND (reference sequence). CDR3 length: 15 amino acids. CDR3 nucleotide sequence: TGTGCCAGTAGTATAGGTGGACAGGGCAGCGTTGAAGCTTTCTTT. It translates to CASSIGGQGSVEAFF.

This clone was detected a few times. The J gene is TRBJ2-7, the V gene TRBV15; the match to TRBD1 covers 8 bases. The CDR3 totals 18 residues. Per germline, CDR1 LNHNV and CDR2 YYDKDF (reference sequence). J was trimmed by 6 bases and V by 1 base; bases with no gene match: 17. In nucleotides, the CDR3 is TGTGCCACCAGCAGAGTTACAACCGGACAGGGAGTGAACGCCGAGCAGTACTTC. It codes for CATSRVTTGQGVNAEQYF.

Within the sample, this clone is medium-sized (0.01 to 0.1%). V is TRBV11-3 and J is TRBJ1-2; TRBD1 is a possible D gene (6 bases). Germline V gene data show CDR1 as SGHNT and CDR2 as YENEEA. The CDR3 totals 14 residues. The V and J ends lost 5 bases and 5 bases respectively, with 15 bases between them. The CDR3 here is CASSPHPGAYGYTF. The CDR3 DNA reads as TGTGCCAGCAGCCCGCACCCAGGGGCGTATGGCTACACCTTC. The full variable domain, completed using reference TRBV11-3 and TRBJ1-2, is EAGVVQSPRYKIIEKKQPVAFWCNPISGHNTLYWYLQNLGQGPELLIRYENEEAVDDSQLPKDRFSAERLKGVDSTLKIQPAELGDSAVYLCASSPHPGAYGYTFGSGTRLTVV.

The J gene is TRBJ2-7, the V gene TRBV7-1; 9 nucleotides agree with TRBD2. TRBV7-1 is an open reading frame whose function is uncertain. With V trimmed by 5 bases and J by 6 bases, 11 bases remained unmatched. The CDR3 consists of 15 residues. CDR3 DNA sequence: TGTGCCAGCAGCGCCCCCGGGACTAGCTCGGCCGAGCAGTACTTC. It specifies CASSAPGTSSAEQYF.

The rearrangement uses TRBV6-8 and TRBJ2-5; D unresolved. With 5 bases removed from V and 9 bases from J, the gap between germline ends came to 19 bases. From germline, CDR1 is MNHGY and CDR2 SAAAGT. CDR3 size: 14 residues. Here the CDR3 reads CASSTSGPRWAQYF. Here the CDR3 DNA reads TGTGCCAGCAGTACCTCCGGACCCAGGTGGGCCCAGTACTTC.

The chain recombines TRBV25-1 with TRBJ1-2, with D perhaps matching TRBD1 (6 bases). The V and J ends lost 1 base and 8 bases respectively, with 14 bases between them. The CDR3 is made up of 14 amino acids. The germline CDR1 and CDR2 sequences are MGHDK and SYGVNS. This chain's CDR3 is CASSESYTGNGYTF. In DNA form, the CDR3 reads TGTGCCAGCAGTGAATCATATACAGGGAACGGCTACACCTTC.

This rearrangement joins TRBV28 to TRBJ1-4; a possible D gene is TRBD1 (5 bases). CDR1 and CDR2 (germline): MDHEN, SYDVKM. This CDR3 has 18 residues. The germline V and J ends were trimmed by 6 bases and 1 base, with 21 bases remaining between them. This CDR3 is CASSDYRGVGGTNEKLFF. The CDR3 nucleotides are TGTGCCAGCAGCGATTATCGGGGGGTAGGCGGAACTAATGAAAAACTGTTTTTT. Using reference TRBV28 and TRBJ1-4 for the parts outside the CDR3, the full variable domain is DVKVTQSSRYLVKRTGEKVFLECVQDMDHENMFWYRQDPGLGLRLIYFSYDVKMKEKGDIPEGYSVSREKKERFSLILESASTNQTSMYLCASSDYRGVGGTNEKLFFGSGTQLSVL.

The CDR3 nucleotides are TGTGCCTGGAAATTAAGGGGTCTAGCGGGAGAGGGGCCCGGGGAGCTGTTTTTT. It translates to CAWKLRGLAGEGPGELFF. This chain joins TRBV30 and TRBJ2-2; 10 positions agree with TRBD2. This CDR3 is built from 18 residues. Germline V gene lookup returns CDR1 GTSNPN and CDR2 SVGIG (reference sequence). The V gene end was trimmed by 4 bases and the J gene end by 6 bases; junction bases not matched to a gene: 17.

This clone was recorded once. The rearrangement uses TRBV10-2 and TRBJ2-1; D not resolved. The CDR3 runs to 12 residues. The V gene's germline CDR1 is WSHSY and CDR2 SAAADI. Between the trimmed V and J ends, which lost 10 bases and 10 bases, there was a span of 17 bases. Here the CDR3 DNA reads TGCGCCAACAGCGACTCCGCCGCGGAGCAGTTCTTC. Amino acid sequence: CANSDSAAEQFF.

By proportion, this clone is large. V and J are TRBV6-8 and TRBJ2-5, with D perhaps matching TRBD2 (6 bases). The CDR3 is made up of 16 amino acids. In germline, CDR1 is MNHGY, CDR2 SAAAGT. Between the trimmed V and J ends, which lost 4 bases and 3 bases, there was a span of 18 bases. The CDR3 nucleotides read TGTGCCAGCAGTTCCGGGAGACTTGGCACAAAAGAGACCCAGTACTTC. Its translation is CASSSGRLGTKETQYF.

The V call is TRBV6-8, the J call TRBJ1-5; D is perhaps TRBD1 (6 bases). The V gene lost 0 bases and the J gene lost 5 bases, with 11 bases spanning the gap. Germline V gives CDR1 MNHGY, CDR2 SAAAGT. This CDR3 has 15 amino acids. The CDR3 nucleotides read TGTGCCAGCAGTTACTCAGGACAGAAACATCAGCCCCAGCATTTT. Translation gives CASSYSGQKHQPQHF.

This chain uses TRBV7-4 with TRBJ1-5, with 7 bases lining up with TRBD1. After removal of 6 bases from V and 6 bases from J, the junction contained 8 bases not matched to a gene. In germline, CDR1 is SGHVT, CDR2 SQSDAQ. CDR3 length: 14 amino acids. The CDR3 sequence is CASSERQGTQPQHF. As DNA, the CDR3 is TGTGCCAGCAGTGAAAGACAGGGAACTCAGCCCCAGCATTTT.